This TCR beta chain was profiled in a study of cytomegalovirus exposure and HLA in healthy donors. Per germline, CDR1 MNHEY and CDR2 SVGAGI. The CDR3 is 14 residues long. Trimming removed 4 bases at V and 7 bases at J, with 14 bases between. PCR amplification relied on 60 Vbeta primers (plus 13 Jbeta primers). The authors' processing: Roughly 11 million of the 80 million or so unique TCR beta chains counted in a later analysis were shared. TCRdb's table, derived via immunoSEQ multiplex PCR, lists solely in-frame clones and lacks some. V and J calls and clone size are those listed in that table; D and trimming were worked out from the DNA. The sample includes some 150,000 clones, less than 90% of them seen just once. The count of this clone is one.

The sequenced material came from PBMCs. This TCR came from a woman between 50 and 59 years old in good health and CMV-seropositive. The V call is TRBV6-5, the J call TRBJ1-5, with D maybe TRBD1 (6 bases). The CDR3 DNA follows: TGTGCCAGCAGTTCCTACAGGGCAGGCCAGCCCCAGCATTTT. This codes for CASSSYRAGQPQHF.